What follows is one T cell receptor beta chain and its context. Original processing notes: Amplifying reference gene primers gave estimates of nucleated cell counts. Data came from immunoSEQ multiplex PCR; TCRdb stores just in-frame clones and leaves some out. Clonal size and the V and J genes are those of that table, whereas D and trimming came from the DNA. In the table there are 200,000 to 300,000 clones, around 84% of which are singletons. J gave up 0 bases and V 2 bases, and 10 bases lay outside the gene matches. The germline gives CDR1 MNHEY, CDR2 SMNVEV (reference sequence). This CDR3 is built from 19 residues. This record comes from a study of blood T cell repertoires in COVID-19. At the level of the study: Samples taken during acute and convalescent COVID-19 were collected in the United States, Italy and Spain. In each case, the material was cDNA or gDNA derived from T cells, B-cell-depleted T cells, or PBMCs.

The gene calls are TRBV27 and TRBJ2-1, with TRBD2 matching over 10 bases. Material for sequencing was peripheral blood. This sequence originates from a woman in her thirties or forties who had recovered from COVID-19. CDR3 sequence reads: CASSLMSSGGVDSYNEQFF. The CDR3 DNA follows: TGTGCCAGCAGTTTAATGTCCAGCGGGGGGGTGGACTCCTACAATGAGCAGTTCTTC.